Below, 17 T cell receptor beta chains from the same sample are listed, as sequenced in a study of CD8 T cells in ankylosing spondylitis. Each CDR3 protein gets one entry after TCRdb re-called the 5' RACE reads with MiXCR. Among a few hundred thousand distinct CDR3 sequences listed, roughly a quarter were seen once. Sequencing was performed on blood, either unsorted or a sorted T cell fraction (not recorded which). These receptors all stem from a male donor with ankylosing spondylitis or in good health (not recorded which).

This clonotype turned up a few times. CDR3 amino acids: CATSTRKGGAFTDTQYF. The CDR3 region has the DNA TGTGCCACCAGCACCCGGAAGGGGGGGGCCTTCACAGATACGCAGTATTTT. The chain uses TRBV15 and TRBJ2-3, with D possibly TRBD2 on 7 matching bases. V was cut by 4 bases and J by 2 bases, with 19 bases left in between. The CDR3 is made up of 17 amino acids. CDR1 LNHNV and CDR2 YYDKDF come from the germline V gene (reference sequence).

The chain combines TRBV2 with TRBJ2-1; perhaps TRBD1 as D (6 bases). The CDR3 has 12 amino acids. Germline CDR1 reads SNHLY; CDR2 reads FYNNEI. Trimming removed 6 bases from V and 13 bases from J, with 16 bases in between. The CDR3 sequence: CASRETGMGQFF. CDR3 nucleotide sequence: TGTGCCAGCAGGGAAACAGGGATGGGTCAGTTCTTC.

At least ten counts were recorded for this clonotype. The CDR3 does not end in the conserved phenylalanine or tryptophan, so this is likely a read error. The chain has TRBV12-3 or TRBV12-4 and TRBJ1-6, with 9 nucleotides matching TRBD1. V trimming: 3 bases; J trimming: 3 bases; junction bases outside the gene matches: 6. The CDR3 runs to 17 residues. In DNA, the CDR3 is TGTGCCAGCAGTTTCGAGACAGGGGGTCTCTATAATTCACCCCTCCACTCT. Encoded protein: CASSFETGGLYNSPLHS.

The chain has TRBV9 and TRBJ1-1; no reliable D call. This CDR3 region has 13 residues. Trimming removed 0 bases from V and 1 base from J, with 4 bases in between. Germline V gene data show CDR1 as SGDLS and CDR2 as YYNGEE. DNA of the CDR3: TGTGCCAGCAGCGTAGAAGGGAACACTGAAGCTTTCTTT. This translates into CASSVEGNTEAFF.

CDR3 protein: CASSPVARGFVETQYF. The CDR3 DNA reads as TGTGCCAGCAGTCCCGTGGCCAGGGGATTCGTAGAGACCCAGTACTTC. The chain is built from TRBV6-1 and TRBJ2-5, with TRBD1 as a possible D gene (6 bases). The CDR3 consists of 16 residues. V was pared by 5 bases and J by 4 bases, with 20 bases between. Germline V lookup: CDR1 MNHNS, CDR2 SASEGT.

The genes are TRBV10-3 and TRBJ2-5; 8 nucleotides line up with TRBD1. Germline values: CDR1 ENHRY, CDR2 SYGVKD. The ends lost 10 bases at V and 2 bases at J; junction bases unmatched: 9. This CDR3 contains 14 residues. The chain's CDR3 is CATMKQGEQETQYF. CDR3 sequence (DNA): TGTGCCACCATGAAACAGGGGGAACAAGAGACCCAGTACTTC.

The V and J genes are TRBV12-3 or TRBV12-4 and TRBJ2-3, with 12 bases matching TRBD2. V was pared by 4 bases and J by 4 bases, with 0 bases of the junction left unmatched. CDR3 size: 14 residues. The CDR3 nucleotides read TGTGCCAGCAGTTCTAGCGGGGGGGCAGATACGCAGTATTTT. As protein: CASSSSGGADTQYF.

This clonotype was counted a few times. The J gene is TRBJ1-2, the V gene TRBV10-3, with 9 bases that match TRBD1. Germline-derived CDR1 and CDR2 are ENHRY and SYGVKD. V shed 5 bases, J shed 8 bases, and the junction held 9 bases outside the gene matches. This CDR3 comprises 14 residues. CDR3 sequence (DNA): TGTGCCATCAGTTCCTCCGGGACAGGGCTCGGCTACACCTTC. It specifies CAISSSGTGLGYTF.

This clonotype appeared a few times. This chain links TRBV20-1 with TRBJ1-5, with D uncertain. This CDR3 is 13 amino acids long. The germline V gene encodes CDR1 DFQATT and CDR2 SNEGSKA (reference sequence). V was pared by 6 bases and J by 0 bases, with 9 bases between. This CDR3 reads CSAGLYSNQPQHF. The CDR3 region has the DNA TGCAGTGCCGGACTGTATAGCAATCAGCCCCAGCATTTT.

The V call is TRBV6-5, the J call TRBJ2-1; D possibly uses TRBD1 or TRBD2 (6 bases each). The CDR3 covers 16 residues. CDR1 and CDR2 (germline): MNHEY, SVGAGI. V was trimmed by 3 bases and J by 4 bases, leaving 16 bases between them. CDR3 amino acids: CASSYGSGGPYNEQFF. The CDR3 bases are TGTGCCAGCAGTTATGGGTCCGGGGGCCCTTACAATGAGCAGTTCTTC.

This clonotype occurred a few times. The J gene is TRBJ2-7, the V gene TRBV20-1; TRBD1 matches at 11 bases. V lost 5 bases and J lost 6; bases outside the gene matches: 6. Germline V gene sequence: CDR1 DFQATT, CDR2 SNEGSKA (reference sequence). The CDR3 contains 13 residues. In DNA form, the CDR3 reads TGCAGTGCTCCCGGGACAGGGGGATTCGAGCAGTACTTC. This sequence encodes CSAPGTGGFEQYF.

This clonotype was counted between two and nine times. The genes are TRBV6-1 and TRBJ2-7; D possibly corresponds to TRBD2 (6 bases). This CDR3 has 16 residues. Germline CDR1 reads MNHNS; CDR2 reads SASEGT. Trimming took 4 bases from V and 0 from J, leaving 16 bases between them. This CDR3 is CASSARGTSPSYEQYF. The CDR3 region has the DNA TGTGCCAGCAGTGCCCGCGGGACTTCTCCCTCCTACGAGCAGTACTTC.

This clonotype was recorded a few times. The CDR3 sequence: CSISDGAQNYGYTF. For the CDR3, the DNA is TGCAGTATCTCTGACGGGGCGCAGAACTATGGCTACACCTTC. V is TRBV20-1 and J is TRBJ1-2; a weak D match, TRBD1 (5 bases). Germline CDR1 reads DFQATT; CDR2 reads SNEGSKA (reference sequence). The V gene lost 8 bases and the J gene lost 2 bases, with 18 bases spanning the gap. The CDR3 loop spans 14 amino acids.

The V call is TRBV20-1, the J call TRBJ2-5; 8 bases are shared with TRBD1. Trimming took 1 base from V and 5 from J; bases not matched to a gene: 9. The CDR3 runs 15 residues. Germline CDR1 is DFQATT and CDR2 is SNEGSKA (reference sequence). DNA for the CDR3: TGCAGTGCTAGAGGGCAGGGGGCGCTTCGGGAGACCCAGTACTTC. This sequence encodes CSARGQGALRETQYF.

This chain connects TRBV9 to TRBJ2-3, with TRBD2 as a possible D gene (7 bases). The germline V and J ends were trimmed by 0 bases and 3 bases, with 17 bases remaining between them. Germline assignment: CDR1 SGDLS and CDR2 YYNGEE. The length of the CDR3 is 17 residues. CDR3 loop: CASSVEGGDLRTDTQYF. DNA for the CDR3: TGTGCCAGCAGCGTAGAGGGGGGGGATCTACGAACAGATACGCAGTATTTT.

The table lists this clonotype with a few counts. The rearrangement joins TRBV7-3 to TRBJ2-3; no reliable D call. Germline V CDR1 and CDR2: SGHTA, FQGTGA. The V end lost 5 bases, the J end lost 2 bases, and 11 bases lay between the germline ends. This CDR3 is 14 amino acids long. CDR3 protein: CASSLLPFTDTQYF. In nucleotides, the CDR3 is TGTGCCAGCAGCCTCTTACCCTTCACAGATACGCAGTATTTT.

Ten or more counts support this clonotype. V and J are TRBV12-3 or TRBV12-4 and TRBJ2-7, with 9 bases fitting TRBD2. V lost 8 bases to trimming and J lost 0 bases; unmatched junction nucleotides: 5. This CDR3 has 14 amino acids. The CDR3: CASGAGGSSYEQYF. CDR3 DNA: TGTGCCAGCGGGGCGGGGGGGAGCTCCTACGAGCAGTACTTC.